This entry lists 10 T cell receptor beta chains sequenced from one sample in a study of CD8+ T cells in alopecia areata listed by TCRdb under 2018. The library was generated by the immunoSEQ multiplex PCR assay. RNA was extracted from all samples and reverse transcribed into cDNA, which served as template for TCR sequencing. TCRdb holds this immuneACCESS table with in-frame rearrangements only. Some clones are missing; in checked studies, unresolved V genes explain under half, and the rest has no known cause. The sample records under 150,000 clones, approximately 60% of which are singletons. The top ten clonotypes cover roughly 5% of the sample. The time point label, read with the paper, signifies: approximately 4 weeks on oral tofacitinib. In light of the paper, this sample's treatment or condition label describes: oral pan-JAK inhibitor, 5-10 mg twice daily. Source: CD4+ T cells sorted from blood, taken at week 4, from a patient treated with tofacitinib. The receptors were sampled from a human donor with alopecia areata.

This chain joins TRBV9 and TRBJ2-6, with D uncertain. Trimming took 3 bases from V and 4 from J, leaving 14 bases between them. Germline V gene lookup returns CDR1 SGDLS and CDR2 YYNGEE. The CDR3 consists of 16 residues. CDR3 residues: CASSGRSHRGANVLTF. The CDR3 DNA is TGTGCCAGCAGCGGCCGGTCCCACCGGGGGGCCAACGTCCTGACTTTC.

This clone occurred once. CDR3 residues: CAWGGTNTEAFF. For the CDR3, the DNA is TGTGCCTGGGGGGGCACGAACACTGAAGCTTTCTTT. This sequence joins TRBV30 and TRBJ1-1, with TRBD1 as a possible D gene (6 bases). This CDR3 spans 12 amino acids. Per the germline V gene, CDR1 is GTSNPN and CDR2 is SVGIG (reference sequence). The V end was cut by 5 bases, the J end by 1 base, with 8 bases between.

The CDR3 DNA follows: TGTGCCAGCTCTATCGACACAGGAAGCTATGGCTACACCTTC. It specifies CASSIDTGSYGYTF. The chain links TRBV18 to TRBJ1-2; tentatively, D is TRBD1 (5 bases). Trimming took off 6 bases at V and 4 bases at J, with 15 bases between the two ends. Per germline, CDR1 KGHSH and CDR2 LQKENI. The CDR3 is 14 residues long.

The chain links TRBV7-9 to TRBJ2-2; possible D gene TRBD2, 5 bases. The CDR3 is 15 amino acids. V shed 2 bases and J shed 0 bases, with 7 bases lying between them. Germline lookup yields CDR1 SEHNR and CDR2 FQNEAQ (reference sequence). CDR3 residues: CASSLRTPNTGELFF. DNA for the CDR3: TGTGCCAGCAGCTTAAGGACTCCGAACACCGGGGAGCTGTTTTTT. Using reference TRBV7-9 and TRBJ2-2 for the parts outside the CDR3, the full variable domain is DTGVSQNPRHKITKRGQNVTFRCDPISEHNRLYWYRQTLGQGPEFLTYFQNEAQLEKSRLLSDRFSAERPKGSFSTLEIQRTEQGDSAMYLCASSLRTPNTGELFFGEGSRLTVL.

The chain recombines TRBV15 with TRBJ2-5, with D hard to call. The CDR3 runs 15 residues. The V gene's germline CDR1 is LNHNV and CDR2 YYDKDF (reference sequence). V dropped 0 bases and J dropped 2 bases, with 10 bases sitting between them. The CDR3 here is CATSRDLQQQETQYF. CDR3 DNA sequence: TGTGCCACCAGCAGAGATCTGCAACAACAAGAGACCCAGTACTTC.

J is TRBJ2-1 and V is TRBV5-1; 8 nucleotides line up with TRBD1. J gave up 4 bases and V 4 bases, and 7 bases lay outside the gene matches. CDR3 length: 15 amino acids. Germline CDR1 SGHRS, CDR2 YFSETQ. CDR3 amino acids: CASSPGGSGYNEQFF. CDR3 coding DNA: TGCGCCAGCAGCCCAGGGGGCTCGGGGTACAATGAGCAGTTCTTC.

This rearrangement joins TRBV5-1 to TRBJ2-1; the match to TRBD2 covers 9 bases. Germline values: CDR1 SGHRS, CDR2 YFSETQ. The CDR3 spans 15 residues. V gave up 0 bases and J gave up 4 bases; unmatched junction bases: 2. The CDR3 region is CASSLGLAGYNEQFF. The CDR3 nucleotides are TGCGCCAGCAGCTTGGGGCTAGCGGGGTACAATGAGCAGTTCTTC.

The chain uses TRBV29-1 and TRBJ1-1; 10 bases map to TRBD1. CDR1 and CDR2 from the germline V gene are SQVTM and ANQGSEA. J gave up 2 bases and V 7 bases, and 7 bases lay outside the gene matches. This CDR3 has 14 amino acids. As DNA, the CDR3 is TGCAGCGCCTGGGGACAGGGGAGAAACACTGAAGCTTTCTTT. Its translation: CSAWGQGRNTEAFF.

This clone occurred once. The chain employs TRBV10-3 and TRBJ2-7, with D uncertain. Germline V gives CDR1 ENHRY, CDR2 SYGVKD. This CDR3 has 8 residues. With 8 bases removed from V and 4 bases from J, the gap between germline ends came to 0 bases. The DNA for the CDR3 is TGTGCCATCTACGAGCAGTACTTC. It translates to CAIYEQYF.

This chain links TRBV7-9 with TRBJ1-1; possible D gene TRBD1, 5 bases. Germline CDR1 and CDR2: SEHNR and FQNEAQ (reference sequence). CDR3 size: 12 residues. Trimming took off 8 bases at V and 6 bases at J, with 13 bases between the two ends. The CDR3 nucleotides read TGTGCCAGCGATGGTGGGGGAGCTGAAGCTTTCTTT. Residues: CASDGGGAEAFF. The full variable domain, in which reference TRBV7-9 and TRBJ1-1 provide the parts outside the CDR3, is DTGVSQNPRHKITKRGQNVTFRCDPISEHNRLYWYRQTLGQGPEFLTYFQNEAQLEKSRLLSDRFSAERPKGSFSTLEIQRTEQGDSAMYLCASDGGGAEAFFGQGTRLTVV.